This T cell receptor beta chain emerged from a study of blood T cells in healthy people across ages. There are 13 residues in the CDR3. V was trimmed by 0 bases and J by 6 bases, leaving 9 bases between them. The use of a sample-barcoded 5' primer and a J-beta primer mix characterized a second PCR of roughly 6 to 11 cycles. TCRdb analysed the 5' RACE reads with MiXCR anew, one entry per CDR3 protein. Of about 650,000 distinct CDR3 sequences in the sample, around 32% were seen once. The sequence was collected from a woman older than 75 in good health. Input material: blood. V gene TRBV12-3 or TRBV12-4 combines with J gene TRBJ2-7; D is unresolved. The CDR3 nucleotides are TGTGCCAGCAGTTTAGCGTGGCAAAGCGAGCAGTACTTC. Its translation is CASSLAWQSEQYF.